The rows below give T cell receptor beta chains drawn from one sample of a study of chemoradiotherapy in HPV16-positive cancers. Here immunoSEQ multiplex PCR was the method, and the copy in TCRdb shows in-frame clones only, minus some. The sample has 750 to 950 clones, 30% to 40% seen once. The specimen was collected from a patient who underwent chemoradiotherapy. Source of these receptors: a human donor with HPV-associated anogenital cancer. Both conserved end residues are part of each CDR3. The D gene is left open where the match is weak. Expanded clones get a size class; other rows say once, few or many, or leave the size out.

V gene: TRBV7-3
J gene: TRBJ1-1
clone size: .
D gene: .
CDR3 DNA: TGTGCCAGCAGCTCCAGACGGAACACTGAAGCTTTCTTT
CDR3 protein: CASSSRRNTEAFF

V gene: TRBV27
J gene: TRBJ2-3
clone size: .
D gene: .
CDR3 DNA: TGTGCTACGAAGCCCCTGAGCACAGATACGCAGTATTTT
CDR3 protein: CATKPLSTDTQYF

V gene: TRBV28
J gene: TRBJ1-5
clone size: .
D gene: .
CDR3 DNA: TGTGCCAGTACGTGGGAGGTTAGCAATCAGCCCCAGCATTTT
CDR3 protein: CASTWEVSNQPQHF

V gene: TRBV4-1
J gene: TRBJ1-1
clone size: .
D gene: .
CDR3 DNA: TGCGCCAGCACCCTGCGGCCCCTCATGAACACTGAAGCTTTCTTT
CDR3 protein: CASTLRPLMNTEAFF

V gene: TRBV5-4
J gene: TRBJ2-3
clone size: few
D gene: TRBD1
CDR3 DNA: TGTGCCAGCAGCAGGGGGACAGGGGCAGATACGCAGTATTTT
CDR3 protein: CASSRGTGADTQYF

V gene: TRBV14
J gene: TRBJ2-7
clone size: .
D gene: TRBD2
CDR3 DNA: TGTGCCAGCAGCCCGGGGGGGTACGAGCAGTACTTC
CDR3 protein: CASSPGGYEQYF

V gene: TRBV11-3
J gene: TRBJ1-1
clone size: few
D gene: .
CDR3 DNA: TGTGCCAGCAGCTTAGAGGGGAACACTGAAGCTTTCTTT
CDR3 protein: CASSLEGNTEAFF

V gene: TRBV5-1
J gene: TRBJ1-2
clone size: few
D gene: TRBD1
CDR3 DNA: TGCGCCAGCAGCTTGGTTACGGGACAGACGAACTATGGCTACACCTTC
CDR3 protein: CASSLVTGQTNYGYTF

V gene: TRBV9
J gene: TRBJ1-1
clone size: .
D gene: .
CDR3 DNA: TGTGCCAGCAGCGTTGGCGATTCGAACACTGAAGCTTTCTTT
CDR3 protein: CASSVGDSNTEAFF

V gene: TRBV7-6
J gene: TRBJ1-5
clone size: .
D gene: TRBD1
CDR3 DNA: TGTGCCAGCAGCTACCAGGGGAAAGAGGACAGGGTCAATCAGCCCCAGCATTTT
CDR3 protein: CASSYQGKEDRVNQPQHF

V gene: TRBV6-5
J gene: TRBJ1-1
clone size: .
D gene: .
CDR3 DNA: TGTGCCAGCAGTTATTCGGGGGACGGGGCAGCCCCTATCTTT
CDR3 protein: CASSYSGDGAAPIF

V gene: TRBV4-2
J gene: TRBJ2-3
clone size: .
D gene: .
CDR3 DNA: TGTGCCAGCAGCCAGGAGGGGTCTAGCAGGGTCGGTACGCAGTATTTT
CDR3 protein: CASSQEGSSRVGTQYF

V gene: TRBV5-1
J gene: TRBJ2-7
clone size: .
D gene: .
CDR3 DNA: TGCGCCAGCACATTAGATCCGCGTAGCTCCTACGAGCAGTACTTC
CDR3 protein: CASTLDPRSSYEQYF

V gene: TRBV7-3
J gene: TRBJ2-5
clone size: few
D gene: TRBD2
CDR3 DNA: TGTGCCAGCAGCTTATTGGGGACTAGCATTGAGACCCAGTACTTC
CDR3 protein: CASSLLGTSIETQYF

V gene: TRBV5-1
J gene: TRBJ1-4
clone size: .
D gene: .
CDR3 DNA: TGCGCCAGCAGCCCAAACCCCGGTGGAACTAATGAAAAACTGTTTTTT
CDR3 protein: CASSPNPGGTNEKLFF

V gene: TRBV2
J gene: TRBJ1-1
clone size: .
D gene: .
CDR3 DNA: TGTGCCAGCAGTGGGGGGTGGGGTGCTGAAGCTTTCTTT
CDR3 protein: CASSGGWGAEAFF

V gene: TRBV30
J gene: TRBJ2-7
clone size: .
D gene: .
CDR3 DNA: TGTGCCTGGACCGATACGGAATACCACGAGCAGTACTTC
CDR3 protein: CAWTDTEYHEQYF

V gene: TRBV6-1
J gene: TRBJ2-7
clone size: .
D gene: .
CDR3 DNA: TGTGCCAGCAGTGAATGGGTGATTAGCTCCTACGAGCAGTACTTC
CDR3 protein: CASSEWVISSYEQYF

V gene: TRBV29-1
J gene: TRBJ1-2
clone size: .
D gene: .
CDR3 DNA: TGCAGCGTTTGGTCGGGGGACTATGGCTACACCTTC
CDR3 protein: CSVWSGDYGYTF

V gene: TRBV7-6
J gene: TRBJ1-1
clone size: .
D gene: .
CDR3 DNA: TGTGCCAGCAGCTTAACGATAAGGAATGAAGCTTTCTTT
CDR3 protein: CASSLTIRNEAFF

V gene: TRBV4-1
J gene: TRBJ2-7
clone size: .
D gene: .
CDR3 DNA: TGCGCCAGCAGCCCGACGCCCGGCACCTACGAGCAGTACTTC
CDR3 protein: CASSPTPGTYEQYF